What follows is one T cell receptor (beta chain) and its context. Its antigen is not known. With baseline, cycle 4 day 1, and cycle 7 day 1 as timepoints, blood was sampled. The record originates from a study of OX40 agonist ivuxolimab in advanced cancers. Background on the study: Prior anti-PD-1, anti-PD-L1 or anti-CTLA-4 therapy was allowed; roughly 40% had some. General observations from the study: Dose levels from 0.1 to 3.0 mg/kg saw CD4+ and CD8+ blood T cells expand clonally by week 6. Low normalized T-cell clonal expansion also characterized some of the nonresponders.

Using immunoSEQ multiplex PCR, the repertoire was profiled, and TCRdb retains in-frame clones only, with some absent. The sample consists of some 86,000 clones, roughly 89% of them appearing once. The CDR3 is 11 residues long. The germline V and J ends were trimmed by 0 bases and 7 bases, with 0 bases remaining between them. The V gene's germline CDR1 is SEHNR and CDR2 FQNEAQ (reference sequence). The receptor comes from an adult with an advanced solid tumor such as melanoma, head and neck, liver or kidney cancer. The rearrangement joins TRBV7-9 to TRBJ2-2; D is unresolved. The sample here was CD4+ or CD8+ T cells sorted from blood, taken in a trial of the OX40 agonist ivuxolimab. The CDR3 loop is CASSLAGELFF. The CDR3 DNA reads as TGTGCCAGCAGCTTAGCCGGGGAGCTGTTTTTT.